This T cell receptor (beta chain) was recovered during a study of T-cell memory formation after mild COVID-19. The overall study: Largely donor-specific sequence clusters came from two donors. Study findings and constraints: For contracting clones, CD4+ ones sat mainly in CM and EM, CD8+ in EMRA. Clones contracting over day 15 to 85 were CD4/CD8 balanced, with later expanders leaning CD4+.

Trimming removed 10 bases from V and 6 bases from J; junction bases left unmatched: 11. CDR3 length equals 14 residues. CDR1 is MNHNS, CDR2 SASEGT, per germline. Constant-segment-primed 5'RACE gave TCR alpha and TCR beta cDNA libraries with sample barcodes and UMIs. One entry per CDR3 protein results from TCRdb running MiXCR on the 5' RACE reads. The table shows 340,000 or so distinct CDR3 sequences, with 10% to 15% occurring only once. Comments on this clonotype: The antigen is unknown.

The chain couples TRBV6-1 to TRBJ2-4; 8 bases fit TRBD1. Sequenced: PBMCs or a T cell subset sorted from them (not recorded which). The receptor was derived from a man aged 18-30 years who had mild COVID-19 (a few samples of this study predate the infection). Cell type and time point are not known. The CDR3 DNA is TGTGCCACCTTGAGTATACAGGGGGGAAACATTCAGTACTTC. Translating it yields CATLSIQGGNIQYF.